Below, 27 T cell receptor beta chains from the same sample are listed, as sequenced in a study of control samples from healthy donors and cancer patients. The protocol was immunoSEQ multiplex PCR, while the TCRdb copy is restricted to in-frame clones and leaves out a portion. The data contain 150,000 to 180,000 clones, approximately 94% of them singletons. Sequencing was carried out using blood. These receptors were obtained from a man aged 40-55 years in good health.

The V call is TRBV5-6, the J call TRBJ2-5, with D perhaps TRBD1 or TRBD2 (5 bases each). Looked up from germline, CDR1 is SGHDT and CDR2 is YYEEEE. The V end lost 1 base, the J end lost 4 bases, and 8 bases lay between the germline ends. CDR3 length: 13 amino acids. In DNA, the CDR3 is TGTGCCAGCAGCTTGTCAGGGAGAGAGACCCAGTACTTC. Protein: CASSLSGRETQYF.

The J gene is TRBJ2-7, the V gene TRBV28; a possible D gene is TRBD1 (5 bases). Between the trimmed V and J ends, which lost 2 bases and 4 bases, there was a span of 15 bases. The length of the CDR3 is 15 residues. Germline CDR1 and CDR2: MDHEN and SYDVKM. Written as DNA, the CDR3 is TGTGCCAGCAGTTTACCCCGTGGGGCGAGGTACGAGCAGTACTTC. It codes for CASSLPRGARYEQYF.

This rearrangement joins TRBV29-1 to TRBJ1-2, with 11 bases matching TRBD1. Germline loops: CDR1 SQVTM, CDR2 ANQGSEA. The J segment lost 3 bases and the V segment lost 6 bases, leaving 3 bases of the junction unmatched. This CDR3 is 13 amino acids long. As DNA, the CDR3 is TGCAGCGTCTGGACAGGGGGCGACTATGGCTACACCTTC. As protein: CSVWTGGDYGYTF.

Here the CDR3 reads CASSQTTGQGGEKLFF. CDR3 nucleotide sequence: TGCGCCAGCAGCCAAACAACGGGACAGGGTGGTGAAAAACTGTTTTTT. The V gene is TRBV4-3, the J gene TRBJ1-4; 9 bases agree with TRBD1. Germline trimming cut 2 bases from V and 7 bases from J; bases unmatched to any gene: 8. The CDR3 contains 16 residues. Germline CDR1 is LGHNA and CDR2 is YSLEER.

The chain carries TRBV10-2 and TRBJ2-3; 8 nucleotides align to TRBD1. With V trimmed by 8 bases and J by 0 bases, 4 bases remained unmatched. The CDR3 has 14 residues. Germline CDR1 reads WSHSY; CDR2 reads SAAADI. The CDR3 region has the DNA TGCGCCAGCGGTCGACAGGGGAGCACAGATACGCAGTATTTT. This gives the protein CASGRQGSTDTQYF.

This chain's CDR3 is CASSLRRGFYNSPLHF. CDR3 DNA sequence: TGTGCCAGCAGTTTACGGAGGGGGTTCTATAATTCACCCCTCCACTTT. V gene TRBV27 combines with J gene TRBJ1-6; a weak D match, TRBD1 (6 bases). This CDR3 region has 16 residues. Looked up from germline, CDR1 is MNHEY and CDR2 is SMNVEV (reference sequence). V was trimmed by 2 bases and J by 3 bases, leaving 11 bases between them.

The chain is built from TRBV25-1 and TRBJ1-2; a weak D match, TRBD1 (5 bases). The CDR3 runs 18 residues. The germline gives CDR1 MGHDK, CDR2 SYGVNS. V was cut by 3 bases and J by 0 bases, with 20 bases left in between. The CDR3 coding sequence is TGTGCCAGCAGTGACACCCCGGGGACGGACTACACTAACTATGGCTACACCTTC. This encodes CASSDTPGTDYTNYGYTF.

This chain joins TRBV12-5 and TRBJ1-5; D perhaps matches TRBD1 (5 bases). Trimming stripped 4 bases from V and 2 bases from J, with 15 bases between. There are 16 residues in the CDR3. Per germline, CDR1 LGHNT and CDR2 FRNRAP. The CDR3 sequence: CASGSNPGVGNQPQHF. DNA for the CDR3: TGTGCTAGTGGTTCGAACCCGGGGGTGGGCAATCAGCCCCAGCATTTT. Full variable domain (outside the CDR3, taken from reference TRBV12-5 and TRBJ1-5): DARVTQTPRHKVTEMGQEVTMRCQPILGHNTVFWYRQTMMQGLELLAYFRNRAPLDDSGMPKDRFSAEMPDATLATLKIQPSEPRDSAVYFCASGSNPGVGNQPQHFGDGTRLSIL.

This rearrangement joins TRBV5-1 to TRBJ2-1; TRBD2 matches at 7 bases. The germline gives CDR1 SGHRS, CDR2 YFSETQ. This CDR3 comprises 14 residues. V lost 5 bases, J lost 4 bases, and 6 bases stayed unmatched. CDR3 sequence: CASRGGEGYNEQFF. Written as DNA, the CDR3 is TGCGCCAGCAGGGGCGGGGAGGGATACAATGAGCAGTTCTTC.

The V gene is TRBV5-1, the J gene TRBJ1-1; no firm D call. The V gene's germline CDR1 is SGHRS and CDR2 YFSETQ. The CDR3 contains 15 residues. Trimming took off 1 base at V and 0 bases at J, with 10 bases between the two ends. The CDR3 coding sequence is TGCGCCAGCAGCTTGCGGTCAGCCATGAACACTGAAGCTTTCTTT. Translating it yields CASSLRSAMNTEAFF.

The chain is built from TRBV30 and TRBJ1-2, with TRBD1 matching 7 bases. The CDR3 consists of 15 residues. Trimming took 2 bases from V and 0 from J; bases not matched to a gene: 6. Per the germline V gene, CDR1 is GTSNPN and CDR2 is SVGIG (reference sequence). The CDR3 nucleotides are TGTGCCTGGAGTTCCAGGGACAGTCCTAACTATGGCTACACCTTC. Encoded protein: CAWSSRDSPNYGYTF.

This clone was seen just once. J is TRBJ1-1 and V is TRBV30; D is uncertain. This CDR3 region has 14 residues. The germline V and J ends were trimmed by 5 bases and 3 bases, with 16 bases remaining between them. Germline values: CDR1 GTSNPN, CDR2 SVGIG (reference sequence). This chain's CDR3 is CAWGSWTEDTEAFF. In DNA form, the CDR3 reads TGTGCCTGGGGCTCTTGGACGGAGGACACTGAAGCTTTCTTT.

The chain joins TRBV6-5 to TRBJ2-5, with unresolved D. This CDR3 comprises 12 residues. V was cut by 7 bases and J by 5 bases, with 11 bases left in between. CDR1 and CDR2 from the germline V gene are MNHEY and SVGAGI. The CDR3 sequence is CASTNPGETQYF. The CDR3, as DNA: TGTGCCAGCACTAACCCGGGTGAGACCCAGTACTTC.

This sequence joins TRBV5-4 and TRBJ2-7; tentative D call: TRBD2 (6 bases). Trimming cost V 3 bases and J 7 bases, with 20 bases left between them. There are 15 residues in the CDR3. The V gene's germline CDR1 is SGHNT and CDR2 YYREEE (reference sequence). This chain's CDR3 is CASSSDWNGAGEQYF. CDR3 sequence (DNA): TGTGCCAGCAGCTCAGACTGGAACGGCGCGGGGGAGCAGTACTTC.

The gene calls are TRBV25-1 and TRBJ1-5; 7 bases line up with TRBD1. The V gene's germline CDR1 is MGHDK and CDR2 SYGVNS. V was pared by 5 bases and J by 2 bases, with 0 bases of the junction left unmatched. CDR3 size: 13 residues. The DNA for the CDR3 is TGTGCCAGCAGTACAGGGGGCAATCAGCCCCAGCATTTT. Translation gives CASSTGGNQPQHF.

V is TRBV12-3 or TRBV12-4 and J is TRBJ2-1; no clear D gene. Trimming shortened V by 6 bases and J by 7 bases, and 10 bases separated the two germline ends. This CDR3 contains 12 residues. CDR3 in amino acids: CASRRLGNEQFF. The CDR3 nucleotides read TGTGCCAGCAGAAGATTGGGTAATGAGCAGTTCTTC.

The V call is TRBV28, the J call TRBJ1-1, with D uncertain. This CDR3 region has 14 residues. In germline, CDR1 is MDHEN, CDR2 SYDVKM. Trimming took 3 bases from V and 0 from J, leaving 8 bases between them. CDR3 bases: TGTGCCAGCAGTTTTGGGAGTTTGAACACTGAAGCTTTCTTT. It specifies CASSFGSLNTEAFF.

The rearrangement uses TRBV30 and TRBJ2-3; D is undetermined. This CDR3 region has 13 residues. CDR1 and CDR2 from the germline V gene are GTSNPN and SVGIG (reference sequence). Trimming left V 3 bases short and J 2 bases short, with 9 bases between. CDR3 sequence (DNA): TGTGCCTGGAGACAGACTTTCACAGATACGCAGTATTTT. Translation: CAWRQTFTDTQYF.

The chain links TRBV7-6 to TRBJ1-2; maybe TRBD1 (6 bases). This CDR3 region has 13 residues. The ends were cut back, 5 bases at V and 4 bases at J, with 11 bases in the middle. Germline CDR1 and CDR2: SGHVS and FNYEAQ. The CDR3, as DNA: TGTGCCAGCAGCCCCGGGGGCCGCTATGGCTACACCTTC. This codes for CASSPGGRYGYTF. The variable domain in full, with the rest retrieved from reference TRBV7-6 and TRBJ1-2, is GAGVSQSPRYKVTKRGQDVALRCDPISGHVSLYWYRQALGQGPEFLTYFNYEAQQDKSGLPNDRFSAERPEGSISTLTIQRTEQRDSAMYRCASSPGGRYGYTFGSGTRLTVV.

The V gene is TRBV4-1, the J gene TRBJ1-2; 9 bases match TRBD1. The length of the CDR3 is 17 residues. Per germline, CDR1 MGHRA and CDR2 YSYEKL. J was trimmed by 2 bases and V by 1 base; bases with no gene match: 8. The CDR3 nucleotides read TGCGCCAGCAGCCAAGTATTTTCCGGACAGGGGAACTATGGCTACACCTTC. This encodes CASSQVFSGQGNYGYTF.

V and J are TRBV7-8 and TRBJ2-7; tentative D call: TRBD2 (5 bases). V was shortened by 3 bases and J by 4 bases, with 10 bases between the two germline ends. CDR1 and CDR2 from the germline V gene are SGHVS and FQNEAQ. The CDR3 totals 13 residues. CDR3 bases: TGTGCCAGCAGCTTCTTCCGGGGATACGAGCAGTACTTC. This gives the protein CASSFFRGYEQYF.

V usage is TRBV7-9 and J usage is TRBJ1-5, with unresolved D. The CDR3 sequence is 13 residues long. Germline V gene sequence: CDR1 SEHNR, CDR2 FQNEAQ (reference sequence). With 3 bases removed from V and 9 bases from J, the gap between germline ends came to 12 bases. The CDR3: CASSLGSGSPQHF. DNA for the CDR3: TGTGCCAGCAGCTTGGGCTCGGGTTCGCCCCAGCATTTT.

The rearrangement uses TRBV19 and TRBJ1-1, with TRBD1 matching 7 bases. CDR3 size: 14 residues. Per germline, CDR1 LNHDA and CDR2 SQIVND (reference sequence). Trimming removed 1 base from V and 4 bases from J; junction bases left unmatched: 3. CDR3 sequence (DNA): TGTGCCAGTAGTATAGTTGCAGGGGGCACTGAAGCTTTCTTT. It specifies CASSIVAGGTEAFF.

V gene TRBV7-2 combines with J gene TRBJ2-4, with D tentatively TRBD1 (6 bases). Trimming shortened V by 2 bases and J by 12 bases, and 17 bases separated the two germline ends. CDR1 is SGHTA and CDR2 is FQGNSA in the germline V gene. CDR3 length: 14 residues. Written as DNA, the CDR3 is TGTGCCAGCAGCTTAACCAGGGGACGGGACAATCAGTACTTC. As protein: CASSLTRGRDNQYF. Combining the CDR3 with reference TRBV7-2 and TRBJ2-4 gives the whole variable domain GAGVSQSPSNKVTEKGKDVELRCDPISGHTALYWYRQSLGQGLEFLIYFQGNSAPDKSGLPSDRFSAERTGGSVSTLTIQRTQQEDSAVYLCASSLTRGRDNQYFGAGTRLSVL.

This chain's CDR3 is CASRGGVSSYEQYF. The CDR3 nucleotides read TGTGCCAGCAGGGGGGGGGTCAGCTCCTACGAGCAGTACTTC. This chain joins TRBV6-5 and TRBJ2-7; 7 nucleotides line up with TRBD2. V was pared by 6 bases and J by 0 bases, with 5 bases of the junction left unmatched. The CDR3 contains 14 residues. CDR1 and CDR2 from the germline V gene are MNHEY and SVGAGI.

This chain connects TRBV4-1 to TRBJ1-1; 10 bases are shared with TRBD1. The CDR3 extends over 15 amino acids. Germline trimming cut 4 bases from V and 9 bases from J; bases unmatched to any gene: 11. Germline V gene lookup returns CDR1 MGHRA and CDR2 YSYEKL. CDR3 loop: CASSPLPGTGVQAFF. The DNA of the CDR3 is TGCGCCAGCAGCCCCCTCCCCGGGACAGGGGTGCAAGCTTTCTTT.

The chain carries TRBV5-1 and TRBJ1-1; TRBD1 agrees at 8 bases. The CDR3 contains 18 residues. Germline V gene data show CDR1 as SGHRS and CDR2 as YFSETQ. Losses at the gene ends were 4 bases for V and 0 bases for J; bases not matched to a gene: 14. CDR3: CASSLRTGNRGVNTEAFF. DNA of the CDR3: TGCGCCAGCAGCCTTAGGACAGGGAATAGGGGAGTGAACACTGAAGCTTTCTTT.